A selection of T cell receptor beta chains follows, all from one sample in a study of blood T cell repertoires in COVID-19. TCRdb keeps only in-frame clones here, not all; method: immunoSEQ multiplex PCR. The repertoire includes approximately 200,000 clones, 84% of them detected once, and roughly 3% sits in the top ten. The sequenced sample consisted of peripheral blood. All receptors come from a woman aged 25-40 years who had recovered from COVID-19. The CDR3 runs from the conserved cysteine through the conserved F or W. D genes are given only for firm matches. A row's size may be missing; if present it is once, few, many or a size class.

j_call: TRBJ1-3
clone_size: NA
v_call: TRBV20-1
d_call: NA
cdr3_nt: TGCAGTGCTAGTAGACAGGTCTCTGGAAACACCATATATTTT
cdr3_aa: CSASRQVSGNTIYF

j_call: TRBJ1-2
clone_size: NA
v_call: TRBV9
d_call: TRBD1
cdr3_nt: TGTGCCAGCAGCGTAATGGCAGGGGGCGACTATGGCTACACCTTC
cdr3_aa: CASSVMAGGDYGYTF

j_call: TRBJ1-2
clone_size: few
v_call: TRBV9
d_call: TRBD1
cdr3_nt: TGTGCCAGCAGCGTCAGACCCGGGGACAGCTTCTATGGCTACACCTTC
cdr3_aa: CASSVRPGDSFYGYTF

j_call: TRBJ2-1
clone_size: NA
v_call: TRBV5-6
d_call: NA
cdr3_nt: TGTGCCAGCAGCCACGGACTCTACAATGAGCAGTTCTTC
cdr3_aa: CASSHGLYNEQFF

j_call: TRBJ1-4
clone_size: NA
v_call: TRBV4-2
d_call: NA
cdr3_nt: TGTGCCAGCAGCCAAGATCTCAGGGTATCTAATGAAAAACTGTTTTTT
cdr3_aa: CASSQDLRVSNEKLFF

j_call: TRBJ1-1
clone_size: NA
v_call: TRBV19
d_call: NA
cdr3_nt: TGTGCCAGTAGTCCCGCAGGCCTGAACACTGAAGCTTTCTTT
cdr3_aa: CASSPAGLNTEAFF

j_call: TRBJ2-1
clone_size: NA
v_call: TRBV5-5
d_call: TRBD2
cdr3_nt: TGTGCCAGCAGCTTAGCCGGGACTAGCGGGCGTGAGCAGTTCTTC
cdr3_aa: CASSLAGTSGREQFF

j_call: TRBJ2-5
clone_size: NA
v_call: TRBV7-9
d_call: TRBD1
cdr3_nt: TGTGCCAGCAGCATTCCACAGGGGGTTGAACTGGAGACCCAGTACTTC
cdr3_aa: CASSIPQGVELETQYF

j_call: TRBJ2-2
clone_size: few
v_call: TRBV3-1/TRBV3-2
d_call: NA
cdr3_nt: TGTGCCAGCAGCCAAGCCCCTAGCACCGGGGAGCTGTTTTTT
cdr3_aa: CASSQAPSTGELFF

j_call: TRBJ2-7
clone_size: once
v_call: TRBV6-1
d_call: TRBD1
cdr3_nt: TGTGCCAGCAGTGAAGCGGGGACAGGGGGAGTCGAGCAGTACTTC
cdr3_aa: CASSEAGTGGVEQYF

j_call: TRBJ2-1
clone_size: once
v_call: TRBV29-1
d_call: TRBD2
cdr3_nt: TGCAGCGTTGAAGTACGAGCGGGAGTGTCCTCCTACAATGAGCAGTTCTTC
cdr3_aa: CSVEVRAGVSSYNEQFF

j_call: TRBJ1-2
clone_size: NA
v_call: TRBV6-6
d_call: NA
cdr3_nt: TGTGCCAGCAGTTCGGCGGGGTGGGGTGGCTACACCTTC
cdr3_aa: CASSSAGWGGYTF

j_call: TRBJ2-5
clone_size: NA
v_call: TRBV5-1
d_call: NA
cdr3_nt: TGCGCCAGCAGCTTGGCGGGAAGGCCCGAAGAGACCCAGTACTTC
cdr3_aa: CASSLAGRPEETQYF

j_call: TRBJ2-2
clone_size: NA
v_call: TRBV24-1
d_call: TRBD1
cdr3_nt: TGTGCCACCAGTGATCCTCGACAGGGGAGCACCGGGGAGCTGTTTTTT
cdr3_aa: CATSDPRQGSTGELFF

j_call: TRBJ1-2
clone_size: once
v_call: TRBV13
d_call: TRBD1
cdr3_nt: TGTGCCAGCAGCCGAGGGACAGCTTTCTATGGCTACACCTTC
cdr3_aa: CASSRGTAFYGYTF

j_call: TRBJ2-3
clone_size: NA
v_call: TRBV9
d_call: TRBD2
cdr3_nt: TGTGCCAGCAGCGTCTCCAGGGGAGCGGGAGGGAGGAGTGATACGCAGTATTTT
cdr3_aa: CASSVSRGAGGRSDTQYF

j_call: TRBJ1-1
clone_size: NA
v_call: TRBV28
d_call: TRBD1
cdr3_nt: TGTGCCAGCATATCTCGTGGAGGGGGCATTGAAGCTTTCTTT
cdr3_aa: CASISRGGGIEAFF

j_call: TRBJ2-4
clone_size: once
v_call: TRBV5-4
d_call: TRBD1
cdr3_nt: TGTGCCAGCAGCTTAGGGACAGCCGTAGCCAAAAACATTCAGTACTTC
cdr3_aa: CASSLGTAVAKNIQYF

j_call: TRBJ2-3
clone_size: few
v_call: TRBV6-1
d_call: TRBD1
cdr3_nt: TGTGCCAGCAGTGAGATACAGGGGGGCACAGATACGCAGTATTTT
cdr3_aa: CASSEIQGGTDTQYF

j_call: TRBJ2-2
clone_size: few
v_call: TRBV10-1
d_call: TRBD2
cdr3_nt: TGCGCCAGCAGTGCCACGGTCGGCGGGAGGGGGTCCGGGGAGCTGTTTTTT
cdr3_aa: CASSATVGGRGSGELFF

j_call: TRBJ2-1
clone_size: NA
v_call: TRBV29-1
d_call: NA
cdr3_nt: TGCAGCGTTGAAAAGGGCAGGGGTCGCTCCTACAATGAGCAGTTCTTC
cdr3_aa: CSVEKGRGRSYNEQFF

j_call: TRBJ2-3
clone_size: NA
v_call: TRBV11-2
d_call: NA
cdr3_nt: TGTGCCAGCAGGCGGGGGCCAGATACGCAGTATTTT
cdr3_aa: CASRRGPDTQYF

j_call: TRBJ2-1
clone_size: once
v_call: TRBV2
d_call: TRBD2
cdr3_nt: TGTGCCAGCAGTGACCCCGGACTAGCGGGAGAAGGGGAGCAGTTCTTC
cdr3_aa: CASSDPGLAGEGEQFF

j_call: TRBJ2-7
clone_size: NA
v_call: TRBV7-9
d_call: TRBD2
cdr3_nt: TGTGCCAGCAGCCGCAAGGGACTAGCGGGAGGCGAGCAGTACTTC
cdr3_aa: CASSRKGLAGGEQYF

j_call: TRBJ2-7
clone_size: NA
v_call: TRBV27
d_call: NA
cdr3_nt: TGTGCCAGCAGTTCCGGAACAGGGCCCTACGAGCAGTACTTC
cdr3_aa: CASSSGTGPYEQYF

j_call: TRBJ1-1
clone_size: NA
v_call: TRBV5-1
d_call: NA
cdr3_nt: TGCGCCAGCAGACCCCGGGTCTTCTATAGATACACTGAAGCTTTCTTT
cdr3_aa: CASRPRVFYRYTEAFF

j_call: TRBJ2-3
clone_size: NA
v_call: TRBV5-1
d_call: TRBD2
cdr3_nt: TGCGCCAGCAGCTTGAGGGCTAGCGGCCACACAGATACGCAGTATTTT
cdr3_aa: CASSLRASGHTDTQYF

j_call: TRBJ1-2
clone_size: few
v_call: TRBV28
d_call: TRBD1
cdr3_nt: TGTGCCAGCAGTCCGGGGACAGGTCGAGCTTATGGCTACACCTTC
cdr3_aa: CASSPGTGRAYGYTF

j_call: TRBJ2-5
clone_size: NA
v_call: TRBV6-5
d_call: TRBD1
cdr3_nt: TGTGCCAGCAGAAGACAGGGGGGGGAGACCCAGTACTTC
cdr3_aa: CASRRQGGETQYF

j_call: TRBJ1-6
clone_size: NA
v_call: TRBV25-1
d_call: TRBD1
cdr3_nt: TGTGCCAGCAGTGAGCCCACCGACAGGGGATTTCAGAATTCACCCCTCCACTTT
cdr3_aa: CASSEPTDRGFQNSPLHF

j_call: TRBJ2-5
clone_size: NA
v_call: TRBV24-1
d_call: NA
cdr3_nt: TGTGCCACCAGTGATTTCTTTGAGGGAGAGACCCAGTACTTC
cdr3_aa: CATSDFFEGETQYF

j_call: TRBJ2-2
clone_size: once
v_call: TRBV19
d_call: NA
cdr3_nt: TGTGCCAGTAGCCCTCTATCTCCCGGGGAGCTGTTTTTT
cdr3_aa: CASSPLSPGELFF

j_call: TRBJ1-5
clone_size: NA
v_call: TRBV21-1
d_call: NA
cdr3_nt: TGTGCCAGCAGCAAAGTCGGGACAGGGGGCGCAAAGGAGAGCAATCAGCCCCAGCATTTT
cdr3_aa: CASSKVGTGGAKESNQPQHF

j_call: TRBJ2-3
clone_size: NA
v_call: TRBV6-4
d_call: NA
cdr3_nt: TGTGCCAGCAGTGACTCTTTACAGAACCTCCCCACAGATACGCAGTATTTT
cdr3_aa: CASSDSLQNLPTDTQYF

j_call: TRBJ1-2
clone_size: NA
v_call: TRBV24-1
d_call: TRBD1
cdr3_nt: TGTGCCACCAGTGATGGTACAGGGGGCGCATTTCTTAACTATGGCTACACCTTC
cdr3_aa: CATSDGTGGAFLNYGYTF

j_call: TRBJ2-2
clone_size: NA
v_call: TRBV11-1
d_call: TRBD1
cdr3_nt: TGTGCCAGCAGCTTAGGGACAGGGGAAGAGGGGGAGCTGTTTTTT
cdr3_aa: CASSLGTGEEGELFF

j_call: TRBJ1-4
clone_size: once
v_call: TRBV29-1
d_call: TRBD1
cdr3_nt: TGCAGCGTTGAACCCGGACAGGGTGGTGAAAAACTGTTTTTT
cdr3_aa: CSVEPGQGGEKLFF

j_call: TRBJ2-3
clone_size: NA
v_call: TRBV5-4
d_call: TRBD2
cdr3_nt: TGTGCCAGCAGCCCGTGGACTAGCGGGAGGGCTGTCACAGATACGCAGTATTTT
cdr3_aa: CASSPWTSGRAVTDTQYF

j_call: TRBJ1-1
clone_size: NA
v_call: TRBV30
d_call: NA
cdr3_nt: TGTGCCTGGAGTGGATTGTACACGGGAGCTTTCTTT
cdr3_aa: CAWSGLYTGAFF

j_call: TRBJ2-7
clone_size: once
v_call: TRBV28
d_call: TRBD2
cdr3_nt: TGTGCCAGCACCGAGGGCGGGAGAGAGCAGTACTTC
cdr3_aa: CASTEGGREQYF

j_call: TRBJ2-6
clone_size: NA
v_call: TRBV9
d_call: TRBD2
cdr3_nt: TGTGCCAGCAGCGTAGGGGTGACTAGCGGGAGTTCCGGGGCCAACGTCCTGACTTTC
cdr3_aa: CASSVGVTSGSSGANVLTF

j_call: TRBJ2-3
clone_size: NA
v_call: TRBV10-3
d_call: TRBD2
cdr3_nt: TGTGCCATCAGCCCCCACGGAGGCGGGAGGGCAGATACGCAGTATTTT
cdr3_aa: CAISPHGGGRADTQYF

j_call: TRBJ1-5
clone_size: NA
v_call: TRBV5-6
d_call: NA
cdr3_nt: TGTGCCAGCAGCTTGAGGGAGGATCAGCCCCAGCATTTT
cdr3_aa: CASSLREDQPQHF

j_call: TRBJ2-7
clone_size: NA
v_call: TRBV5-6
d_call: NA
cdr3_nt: TGTGCCAGCAGCTATTTTGCGGGAAACGAGCAGTACTTC
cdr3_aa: CASSYFAGNEQYF

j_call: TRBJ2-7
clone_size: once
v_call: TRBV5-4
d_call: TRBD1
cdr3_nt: TGTGCCAGCAACCCGGGGGCTGCGGGACAGGGTAACTACGAGCAGTACTTC
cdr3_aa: CASNPGAAGQGNYEQYF

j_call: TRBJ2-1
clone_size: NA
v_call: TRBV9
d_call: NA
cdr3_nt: TGTGCCAGCAGCATCAGCGGGACATCCTACAATGAGCAGTTCTTC
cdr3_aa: CASSISGTSYNEQFF

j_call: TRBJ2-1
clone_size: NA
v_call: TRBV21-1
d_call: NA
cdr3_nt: TGTGCCAGCAGCAAGCCGAGGACTAGCGGGGGGCAGTTCTTC
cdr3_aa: CASSKPRTSGGQFF

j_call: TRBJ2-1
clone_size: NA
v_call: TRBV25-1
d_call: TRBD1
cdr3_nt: TGTGCCAGCAGTTTAGCCGGGACAGGGAGCGATGAGCAGTTCTTC
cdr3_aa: CASSLAGTGSDEQFF

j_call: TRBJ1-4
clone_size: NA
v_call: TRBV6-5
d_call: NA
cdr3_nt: TGTGCCAGCAGTTACTCGTTTTCCAGGGATGAAAAACTGTTTTTT
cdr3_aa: CASSYSFSRDEKLFF

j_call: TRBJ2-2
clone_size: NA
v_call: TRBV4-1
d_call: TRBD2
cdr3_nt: TGCGCCAGCAGCCAAGTGGTTCTATGGGCTAGCGGGAGGGTAGGGGAGCTGTTTTTT
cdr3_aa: CASSQVVLWASGRVGELFF

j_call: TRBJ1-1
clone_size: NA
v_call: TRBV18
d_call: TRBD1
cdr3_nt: TGTGCCAGCTCACCAGCGAGGGAGCCAATGAGGGGGCTGAACACTGAAGCTTTCTTT
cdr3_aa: CASSPAREPMRGLNTEAFF

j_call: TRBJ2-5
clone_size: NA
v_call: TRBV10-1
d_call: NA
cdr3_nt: TGCGCCAGCAGTGAGTCGGAGGGGCAAGAGACCCAGTACTTC
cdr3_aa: CASSESEGQETQYF

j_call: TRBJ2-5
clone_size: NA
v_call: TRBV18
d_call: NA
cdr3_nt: TGTGCCAGCTCACTTGGAGCCCAAGAGACCCAGTACTTC
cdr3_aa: CASSLGAQETQYF

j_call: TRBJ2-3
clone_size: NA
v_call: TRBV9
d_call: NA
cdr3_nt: TGTGCCAGCGGAGGGACAGCTAGCACAGATACGCAGTATTTT
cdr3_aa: CASGGTASTDTQYF

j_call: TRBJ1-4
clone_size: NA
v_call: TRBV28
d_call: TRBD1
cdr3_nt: TGTGCCAGCAGTTTATTAGGGACAGGGGGTGTAGGGGAAAAACTGTTTTTT
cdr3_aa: CASSLLGTGGVGEKLFF

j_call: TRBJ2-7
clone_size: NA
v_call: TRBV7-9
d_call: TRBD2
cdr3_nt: TGTGCCAGCAGCTTCTATTCCTGGACTAGCGGGGCCTACGAGCAGTACTTC
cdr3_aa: CASSFYSWTSGAYEQYF